The following is a T cell receptor beta chain sequence with its context. Antigen: not known. These data belong to a study of cytomegalovirus exposure and HLA in healthy donors. Findings of the study overall: Most likely, a cluster of highly shared sequence variants arose as a sequencing artifact. Later analysis demonstrated an association between a missense DCLRE1C variant and TCR beta V- and J-gene trimming.

With V trimmed by 4 bases and J by 4 bases, 13 bases remained unmatched. Germline V CDR1 and CDR2: MNHEY, SVGAGI. This CDR3 has 16 residues. 60 Vbeta and 13 Jbeta primers were used in PCR. Per the original methods: Approximately 79 million unique TCR beta chains, about 11 million of them shared, were counted by a later analysis. Sequencing was performed with immunoSEQ multiplex PCR; in TCRdb, only in-frame clones are kept and a portion is missing. D and trimming were read from the DNA, whereas the V and J calls and clone size are those reported in that table. The sample includes 160,000 or so clones, approximately 79% of them seen just once.

The sample consisted of PBMCs. The chain links TRBV6-5 to TRBJ2-7; 7 bases are a match to TRBD2. This clonotype originated in a woman between 50 and 59 years old in good health and CMV-seropositive. The CDR3 is CASSSPSGLTPYEQYF. The CDR3 nucleotides read TGTGCCAGCAGTTCCCCCTCGGGACTAACGCCTTACGAGCAGTACTTC.